This T cell receptor beta chain was captured by sequencing in a study of response to subunit inactivated influenza vaccine (dated by TCRdb to the late 2010s). About the study as a whole: Deep quantitative T cell receptor repertoire profiling was used in the study to track responses to a trivalent subunit inactivated influenza vaccine. Results the study describes overall, beyond this receptor: The authors suggested that each seasonal influenza vaccination may recruit only a limited number of new T cells.

Notes on this clonotype: Its antigen is not yet known. Base qualities were left out, and no much larger clone turns up one base away.

Between the V and J ends, shortened by 7 bases and 9 bases respectively, the junction contains 10 bases. The CDR3 sequence holds 12 residues, the cysteine and phenylalanine included. The read is trimmed to its CDR3 DNA, 36 bases read in frame from base 1. The library was generated by RT-PCR. These reads were obtained on an Illumina HiSeq 2500. The public sequencing data were trimmed at Q25 with fastp and processed into clonotypes with MiXCR by TCRdb, which kept only in-frame beta chains. For every CDR3 protein sequence, its rows merge into one entry that carries the most common genes and DNA. Recorded for this sample are hundreds of thousands of distinct CDR3 sequences; 15% to 18% of them occurred a single time. The ten largest clones capture approximately 10% of the sample.

The receptor's source is a man over 45 who received an inactivated influenza vaccine. Donor details come from another sample of the same person, matched by shared clones. Recombination connected TRBV12-3 or TRBV12-4 to TRBJ1-6; confidence is insufficient to name the D gene. The specimen comprised PBMCs from blood, sampled 11 to 12 days after vaccination. CDR3 sequence: CASTLRSSPLHF. The DNA reads as follows: TGTGCCAGCACCCTCCGGAGTTCACCCCTCCACTTT.